This TCR beta chain was identified during a study of cytomegalovirus exposure and HLA in healthy donors. Study background: Out of around 360 genotyped donors, roughly 78% belonged to the Caucasian-associated ancestry cluster.

A multiplex PCR was run with 60 Vbeta primers and 13 Jbeta primers. Produced via immunoSEQ multiplex PCR; TCRdb's table is partial and in-frame only. The sample lists about 160,000 clones, around two thirds occurring once. Findings of the study overall: Certain sequence variants were highly shared and formed a cluster, and this cluster was likely a sequencing artifact. Among immune exposure information, only CMV serostatus was available.

About this clone itself: Its antigen is undetermined.

This CDR3 spans 15 amino acids. Germline lookup yields CDR1 SGHTA and CDR2 FQGNSA. The receptor was derived from a woman aged 18-35 years in good health and CMV-seronegative. Sequencing was done on a sample of PBMCs. The J gene is TRBJ2-5, the V gene TRBV7-2; 8 positions agree with TRBD1. Gene TRBJ2-7 matches the end of the DNA better, so the J call may be wrong. DNA of the CDR3: TGTGCCAGCAGCTGGGGGACAGGAGTGACGTACGAGCAGTACTTC. As protein: CASSWGTGVTYEQYF.